These T cell receptor beta chains were read from a single sample in a study of blood T cell repertoires in COVID-19. Sequencing used immunoSEQ multiplex PCR; TCRdb keeps in-frame clones, though not all of them. The data show fewer than 200,000 clones, roughly 85% seen once. Specimen: peripheral blood. The receptors derive from a man between 45 and 60 years old with active or convalescent COVID-19. The CDR3 runs from the conserved cysteine through the conserved F or W. The order of the fields is J gene, clone size, D gene, V gene, CDR3 DNA, CDR3 protein. D genes are given only for firm matches. Clone size is not always given. Where it is, it says once, few, many or a class for expanded clones.

>TRBJ1-6|.|.|TRBV5-1
TGCGCCAGCAGCCGGGAAGGGCAGAACTATAATTCACCCCTCCACTTT
CASSREGQNYNSPLHF
>TRBJ2-1|.|TRBD2|TRBV29-1
TGCAGCGTTGAAGCACTAGCGGGAAAAGCCAATGAGCAGTTCTTC
CSVEALAGKANEQFF
>TRBJ1-1|.|.|TRBV6-6
TGTGCCAGCAGTCAAGTGCGGTACACTGAAGCTTTCTTT
CASSQVRYTEAFF
>TRBJ1-2|.|.|TRBV5-5
TGTGCCAGCAGCTTGATCGATGGCTACACCTTC
CASSLIDGYTF
>TRBJ2-6|.|TRBD1|TRBV6-4
TGTGCCAGCAGTGACTCCGGGGCAGGGGGCTCTGGGGCCAACGTCCTGACTTTC
CASSDSGAGGSGANVLTF
>TRBJ2-1|.|.|TRBV6-6
TGTGCCAGCAGCCGCGTTAACAATGAGCAGTTCTTC
CASSRVNNEQFF
>TRBJ2-7|.|TRBD1|TRBV5-5
TGTGCCAGCAGCCTGACAGGGGCGGCCTACGAGCAGTACTTC
CASSLTGAAYEQYF
>TRBJ2-1|.|.|TRBV7-3
TGTGCCAGCAGCTTAACCGCGACAGAGCAGTTCTTC
CASSLTATEQFF
>TRBJ1-2|.|.|TRBV6-5
TGTGCCAGCAGCTCCGGGTTCGTGGCTGGCTACACCTTC
CASSSGFVAGYTF
>TRBJ1-2|.|TRBD1|TRBV7-2
TGTGCCAGCAGCTATTCACAGGGGACACACTATGGCTACACCTTC
CASSYSQGTHYGYTF
>TRBJ2-2|.|TRBD2|TRBV4-2
TGTGCCAGCAGCCAAGGTGACGCGGGAGGGTCGGACACCGGGGAGCTGTTTTTT
CASSQGDAGGSDTGELFF
>TRBJ2-1|.|TRBD1|TRBV10-3
TGTGCCATCAGTGATGTTAAAAAGGGACAGGGCTTAACGGAGCAGTTCTTC
CAISDVKKGQGLTEQFF
>TRBJ1-5|.|.|TRBV6-5
TGTGCCAGCAGTTACTCAGTCGTCGGGATCGACGGGCCCCAGCATTTT
CASSYSVVGIDGPQHF
>TRBJ1-5|many|TRBD1|TRBV29-1
TGCAGCGTGGCCGGGACAGGGGCAGGGCAGCCCCAGCATTTT
CSVAGTGAGQPQHF
>TRBJ2-1|.|.|TRBV3-1/TRBV3-2
TGTGCCAGCAGCTCGGTGCCGGATGAGCAGTTCTTC
CASSSVPDEQFF
>TRBJ2-2|few|.|TRBV6-5
TGTGCCAGCAGATATAGCGGTAGCACCGGGGAGCTGTTTTTT
CASRYSGSTGELFF
>TRBJ1-4|once|.|TRBV9
TGTGCCAGCAGCGTAGGCGGGTCGCCTAATGAAAAACTGTTTTTT
CASSVGGSPNEKLFF
>TRBJ2-5|.|.|TRBV11-2
TGTGCCAGCAGCTTAGGACAGAGAGAGACCCAGTACTTC
CASSLGQRETQYF
>TRBJ2-7|.|TRBD1|TRBV19
TGTGCCAGTAGCAGGACAGGGGAATACGAGCAGTACTTC
CASSRTGEYEQYF
>TRBJ2-2|.|TRBD2|TRBV7-2
TGTGCCAGCAGCTGGGGACTAGCGGGAATGAACACCGGGGAGCTGTTTTTT
CASSWGLAGMNTGELFF
>TRBJ2-7|.|TRBD1|TRBV6-5
TGTGCCAGCACCGGGACAGGGGGTTACGAGCAGTACTTC
CASTGTGGYEQYF
>TRBJ2-3|.|TRBD1|TRBV6-5
TGTGCCAGCAGCCCGGGACAGGCAGGCGCAGATACGCAGTATTTT
CASSPGQAGADTQYF
>TRBJ1-1|.|TRBD1|TRBV30
TGTGCCTGGCAAGGACAGGGGGCCCAAAACACTGAAGCTTTCTTT
CAWQGQGAQNTEAFF
>TRBJ2-7|.|.|TRBV6-5
TGTGCCAGCAGCAAGTCACAGGGCAACGAGCAGTACTTC
CASSKSQGNEQYF
>TRBJ2-5|.|.|TRBV4-2
TGTGCCAGCAGCCCCCGTGTGGGGGCTGAGACCCAGTACTTC
CASSPRVGAETQYF
>TRBJ2-2|few|TRBD1|TRBV15
TGTGCCACCAGCAGAGAGCAGGGGGCGGGAACCGGGGAGCTGTTTTTT
CATSREQGAGTGELFF
>TRBJ2-5|.|TRBD1|TRBV29-1
TGCAGCGCGAGACAGGGGGTATACCAAGAGACCCAGTACTTC
CSARQGVYQETQYF
>TRBJ1-5|.|.|TRBV28
TGTGCCAGCGCCGGGCGGGTTCAGCCCCAGCATTTT
CASAGRVQPQHF
>TRBJ1-6|.|TRBD1|TRBV7-2
TGTGCCAGCAGCGAGACGGGACAGAATAATTCACCCCTCCACTTT
CASSETGQNNSPLHF
>TRBJ2-2|.|.|TRBV19
TGTGCCAGTAGCGGGGGTGGGGTTTCGGCCACCGGGGAGCTGTTTTTT
CASSGGGVSATGELFF
>TRBJ2-1|once|TRBD2|TRBV27
TGTGCCAGCAGGGACAGCGGGGGGGCTAATAATGAGCAGTTCTTC
CASRDSGGANNEQFF
>TRBJ1-4|.|.|TRBV19
TGTGCCAGTAGTGAAAGGGGTCTAGGCAAACTGTTTTTT
CASSERGLGKLFF
>TRBJ1-6|few|TRBD1|TRBV28
TGTGCCAGCAACCCCGAGAAGGGACAGACAGGTGTACCCTACGGTTCACCCCTCCACTTT
CASNPEKGQTGVPYGSPLHF
>TRBJ2-3|.|.|TRBV7-3
TGTGCCAGCCAAGAGGTTTCCGGGGATACGCAGTATTTT
CASQEVSGDTQYF
>TRBJ2-3|.|TRBD2|TRBV5-1
TGCGCCAGCAGCCGACTAGCGGGAGGAGACACAGATACGCAGTATTTT
CASSRLAGGDTDTQYF
>TRBJ2-2|once|TRBD2|TRBV4-1
TGCGCCAGCAGCCCAGCGGGAGTGGACACCGGGGAGCTGTTTTTT
CASSPAGVDTGELFF
>TRBJ2-7|.|.|TRBV12-3/TRBV12-4
TGTGCCAGCAGCCTGGGCAGACACTACGAGCAGTACTTC
CASSLGRHYEQYF
>TRBJ1-1|.|.|TRBV21-1
TGTGCCAGCAGCAAAGACAGGGGGCTGGAGGGTAGTGGTGAAGCTTTCTTT
CASSKDRGLEGSGEAFF
>TRBJ1-2|.|.|TRBV12-3/TRBV12-4
TGTGCCAGCAGTTTAGGTTACGGTGGCTACACCTTC
CASSLGYGGYTF
>TRBJ2-7|.|.|TRBV29-1
TGCAGCGTTGCCTCCGACAGGACGCCCTACGAGCAGTACTTC
CSVASDRTPYEQYF
>TRBJ1-1|once|.|TRBV9
TGTGCCAGCAGCCCCCACCATGGGGGGAGTGAAGCTTTCTTT
CASSPHHGGSEAFF
>TRBJ1-1|.|.|TRBV3-1/TRBV3-2
TGTGCCAGCAGCCAAGATCAAAAGAACACTGAAGCTTTCTTT
CASSQDQKNTEAFF
>TRBJ1-4|.|.|TRBV2
TGTGCCTCCAAGGGGGAGTCTGGTAATGAAAAACTGTTTTTT
CASKGESGNEKLFF
>TRBJ1-2|.|.|TRBV29-1
TGCAGCGTTGCAACCAGTGCCTATGGCTACACCTTC
CSVATSAYGYTF
>TRBJ2-5|few|TRBD2|TRBV19
TGTGCCACCCGGAGGTGGGCGGGAGTTATCCGGGAGACCCAGTACTTC
CATRRWAGVIRETQYF
>TRBJ1-1|once|TRBD1|TRBV7-2
TGTGCCAGCAGCTTAGCGCACACAGGGGGCACTGAAGCTTTCTTT
CASSLAHTGGTEAFF
>TRBJ1-1|.|.|TRBV20-1
TGCAGTGCTAGTCTCCCTGAAGCTTTCTTT
CSASLPEAFF
>TRBJ2-7|.|.|TRBV12-2
TGTGCAAGTCGCTTACCCCGACGGTCTCCAGGGGTGGGAAGATACTTC
CASRLPRRSPGVGRYF
>TRBJ1-1|few|.|TRBV30
TGTGCCACAAGGGGTCCACGAGGAGCTTTCTTT
CATRGPRGAFF
>TRBJ1-5|once|.|TRBV21-1
TGTGCCAGCAGTAAAGGGCTACAGGTCAATCAGCCCCAGCATTTT
CASSKGLQVNQPQHF
>TRBJ2-7|.|.|TRBV19
TGTGCCAGTAGCCGGGAGCAGCAACCCTACGAGCAGTACTTC
CASSREQQPYEQYF
>TRBJ1-5|.|.|TRBV19
TGTGCCAGTAGTGGACCTTTGATGGGGGCGGGTCAGCCCCAGCATTTT
CASSGPLMGAGQPQHF
>TRBJ1-1|.|.|TRBV15
TGTGCCACCAGCAGAGACAGGGCTGTCACTGAAGCTTTCTTT
CATSRDRAVTEAFF
>TRBJ1-2|.|TRBD1|TRBV19
TGTGCCAGTAGTCCCCGGGACAGCGGTGGCTATGGCTACACCTTC
CASSPRDSGGYGYTF
>TRBJ1-5|once|.|TRBV7-9
TGTGCCAGCAGCCCTACAGGGTGGAGCAATCAGCCCCAGCATTTT
CASSPTGWSNQPQHF
>TRBJ2-7|few|.|TRBV20-1
TGCAGCCCCTCCATCGGGTACGAGCAGTACTTC
CSPSIGYEQYF
>TRBJ2-5|.|.|TRBV6-6
TGTGCCAGCAGTTTTAGACAGAAAGAGACCCAGTACTTC
CASSFRQKETQYF